This T cell receptor beta chain was captured by sequencing in a study of T-cell reconstitution after alpha-beta-depleted transplantation in children. Points from the study as a whole: It was newly produced T cells that mostly accounted for T-cell counts and diversity one year after transplant. Diversity of TCRbeta at day 60 was high in some patients, arising from surviving recipient T cells and thymic progenitors. Alpha-beta T cells about two months after transplant reportedly derived from several hundred expanded graft clones.

Molecular barcoding with unique molecular identifiers was used for the TCRbeta library. A single record per CDR3 protein comes from TCRdb applying MiXCR to the PCR reads. The table has hundreds of thousands of distinct CDR3 sequences, 16% seen once. In regard to this clonotype: No antigen is known for it.

Sequenced here: PBMCs, mostly from graft donor cells, sampled 360 days after TCRalphabeta/CD19-depleted stem cell transplant. The receptor comes from a boy younger than two who had a stem cell transplant for Wiskott-Aldrich syndrome, so the T cells may come from the graft donor.

CDR3: CASSPRGSESYEQYF. CDR3 DNA sequence: TGTGCCAGCAGCCCGCGGGGTAGCGAGTCCTACGAGCAGTACTTC. This chain links TRBV3-1 with TRBJ2-7, with a possible D match to TRBD2 (6 bases). Germline V lookup: CDR1 LGHDT, CDR2 YNNKEL (reference sequence). The CDR3 is made up of 15 amino acids. V lost 4 bases to trimming and J lost 1 base, with 14 bases between them.